Each of the 11 T cell receptor beta chains below was sequenced from the same sample in a study of CD8 T cells in ankylosing spondylitis. Using its own MiXCR run on the 5' RACE reads, TCRdb lists one record per CDR3 protein. Of a few hundred thousand distinct CDR3 sequences listed, over 15% were seen once; the top ten hold approximately 1%. Study-wide findings and caveats: Within ankylosing spondylitis blood, a TCR beta motif made up of seven or eight highly homologous variants appeared to be characteristic.

The antigens of these receptors remain unknown. Input material: blood, either unsorted or a sorted T cell fraction (not recorded which). These receptors were obtained from a male donor with ankylosing spondylitis.

The V and J genes are TRBV18 and TRBJ2-2, with D tentatively TRBD2 (7 bases). The CDR3 is 16 amino acids. Germline CDR1 is KGHSH and CDR2 is LQKENI. V shed 3 bases and J shed 4 bases, with 15 bases lying between them. This CDR3 is CASSPRQERGTGELFF. CDR3 nucleotide sequence: TGTGCCAGCTCACCCCGACAGGAGCGGGGCACCGGGGAGCTGTTTTTT.

The chain joins TRBV7-2 to TRBJ1-5; 9 bases are a match to TRBD1. V lost 2 bases to trimming and J lost 4 bases; unmatched junction nucleotides: 3. The CDR3 totals 15 residues. Germline CDR1 is SGHTA and CDR2 is FQGNSA. CDR3 region: CASSLKGTGNQPQHF. CDR3 sequence (DNA): TGTGCCAGCAGCTTAAAAGGGACAGGGAATCAGCCCCAGCATTTT.

The chain combines TRBV7-2 with TRBJ2-1; 7 nucleotides match TRBD2. The CDR3 extends over 17 amino acids. Germline-derived CDR1 and CDR2 are SGHTA and FQGNSA. Trimming removed 5 bases from V and 3 bases from J; junction bases left unmatched: 13. The CDR3 region is CASSPRDASGLYNEQFF. In DNA form, the CDR3 reads TGTGCCAGCAGCCCCCGAGATGCTAGCGGCCTCTACAATGAGCAGTTCTTC.

In this sample, this clonotype turned up a few times. The chain recombines TRBV5-1 with TRBJ2-2; no firm D call. Per germline, CDR1 SGHRS and CDR2 YFSETQ. CDR3 length: 16 amino acids. V lost 6 bases and J lost 1, with 16 bases in between. CDR3 sequence reads: CASTPEQGLNTGELFF. CDR3 coding DNA: TGCGCCAGCACTCCAGAGCAAGGGTTGAACACCGGGGAGCTGTTTTTT.

This clonotype has only a few counts. This rearrangement joins TRBV7-2 to TRBJ2-2; D uncertain. V gave up 4 bases and J gave up 5 bases, with 8 bases separating them. The CDR3 loop spans 13 amino acids. The germline CDR1 and CDR2 sequences are SGHTA and FQGNSA. This chain's CDR3 is CASSSAVTGELFF. CDR3 DNA sequence: TGTGCCAGCAGCTCGGCGGTTACCGGGGAGCTGTTTTTT.

The chain joins TRBV19 to TRBJ2-1, with D unresolved. Between the trimmed V and J ends, which lost 1 base and 6 bases, there was a span of 13 bases. This CDR3 has 15 residues. The germline V gene has CDR1 LNHDA and CDR2 SQIVND (reference sequence). The CDR3 DNA is TGTGCCAGTAGTATAGGTCAGGTTACACTCAATGAGCAGTTCTTC. Protein product: CASSIGQVTLNEQFF.

This clonotype appeared a few times. This chain links TRBV4-1 with TRBJ1-3, with D perhaps TRBD1 (5 bases). V was clipped by 3 bases and J by 2 bases, with 11 bases between them. The CDR3 consists of 15 residues. Germline V gene data show CDR1 as MGHRA and CDR2 as YSYEKL. The CDR3 region is CASSHPGTAGNTIYF. In DNA form, the CDR3 reads TGCGCCAGCAGCCACCCCGGGACGGCTGGAAACACCATATATTTT.

Only a few counts were recorded for this clonotype. The chain has TRBV7-2 and TRBJ2-3; tentatively, D is TRBD2 (5 bases). Germline CDR1 reads SGHTA; CDR2 reads FQGNSA. Trimming took 5 bases from V and 3 from J, leaving 18 bases between them. CDR3 length: 16 amino acids. CDR3 protein: CASSQQPGTFTDTQYF. The CDR3 DNA reads TGTGCCAGCAGCCAACAGCCGGGAACCTTTACAGATACGCAGTATTTT.

V is TRBV6-2 or TRBV6-3 and J is TRBJ2-3, with 8 bases that match TRBD2. Germline V CDR1 and CDR2: MNHEY, SVGEGT. The CDR3 contains 14 residues. The junction had 2 bases not matched to a gene; V was cut back by 6 bases and J by 0 bases. CDR3 nucleotide sequence: TGTGCCAGCAGGATAGCGGGAAGCACAGATACGCAGTATTTT. Its translation: CASRIAGSTDTQYF.

V usage is TRBV6-1 and J usage is TRBJ2-7; TRBD2 matches 7 bases. This CDR3 comprises 17 residues. J gave up 4 bases and V 5 bases, and 17 bases lay outside the gene matches. The germline V gene has CDR1 MNHNS and CDR2 SASEGT. Here the CDR3 DNA reads TGTGCCAGCAGTAAGCGTGGACCGACGGGAGGCTCATACGAGCAGTACTTC. Translation: CASSKRGPTGGSYEQYF.

This clonotype was recorded a few times. In DNA, the CDR3 is TGCGCCAGCAGCTTGGCCCCGACACTGAGCGACACCGGGGAGCTGTTTTTT. It codes for CASSLAPTLSDTGELFF. V and J are TRBV5-1 and TRBJ2-2; no clear D gene. This CDR3 has 17 amino acids. V lost 0 bases, J lost 3 bases, and 15 bases lay in between. Germline CDR1 reads SGHRS; CDR2 reads YFSETQ.